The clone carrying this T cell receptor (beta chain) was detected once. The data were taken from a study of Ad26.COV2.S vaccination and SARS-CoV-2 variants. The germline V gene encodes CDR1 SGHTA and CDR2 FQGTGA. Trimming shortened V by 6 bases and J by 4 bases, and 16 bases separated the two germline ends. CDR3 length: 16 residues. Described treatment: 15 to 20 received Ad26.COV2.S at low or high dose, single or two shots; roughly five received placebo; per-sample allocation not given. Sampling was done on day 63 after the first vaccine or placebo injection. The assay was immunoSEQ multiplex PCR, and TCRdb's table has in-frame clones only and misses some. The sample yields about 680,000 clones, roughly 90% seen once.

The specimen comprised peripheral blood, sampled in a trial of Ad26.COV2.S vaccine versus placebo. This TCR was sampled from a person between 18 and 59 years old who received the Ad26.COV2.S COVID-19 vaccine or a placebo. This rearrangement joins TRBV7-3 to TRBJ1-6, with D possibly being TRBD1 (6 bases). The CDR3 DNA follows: TGTGCCAGCAGTCCACCCCGAGGACAGTATAATTCACCCCTCCACTTT. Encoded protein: CASSPPRGQYNSPLHF.